What follows are 25 T cell receptor beta chains derived from one specimen sequenced in a study of Ad26.COV2.S vaccination and SARS-CoV-2 variants. This table comes from immunoSEQ multiplex PCR, and its TCRdb copy is limited to in-frame clones, with some not included. The table has some 320,000 clones, 85% seen once. Sample treatment: 19 received Ad26.COV2.S at low or high dose, single or two shots; 5 received placebo; per-sample allocation not given. Samples analyzed were those drawn on day 63 after the first vaccine or placebo injection. The source was peripheral blood, collected in a trial of Ad26.COV2.S vaccine versus placebo. The receptors were gathered from a person between 18 and 65 years old who received the Ad26.COV2.S COVID-19 vaccine or a placebo.

The CDR3 loop is CASSLAGGLAARFTGELFF. The CDR3 nucleotides read TGCGCCAGCAGCTTGGCCGGGGGACTAGCGGCGCGTTTCACCGGGGAGCTGTTTTTT. The genes are TRBV5-1 and TRBJ2-2; 11 nucleotides agree with TRBD2. J was trimmed by 4 bases and V by 0 bases; bases with no gene match: 11. This CDR3 has 19 residues. CDR1 SGHRS and CDR2 YFSETQ come from the germline V gene.

V usage is TRBV4-1 and J usage is TRBJ2-2; 8 bases are a match to TRBD1. The J segment lost 0 bases and the V segment lost 3 bases, leaving 6 bases of the junction unmatched. The germline gives CDR1 MGHRA, CDR2 YSYEKL. The CDR3 extends over 17 amino acids. The CDR3 DNA reads as TGCGCCAGCAGCCACTTACCAGGGGGCGCGAACACCGGGGAGCTGTTTTTT. It specifies CASSHLPGGANTGELFF.

This clone was seen just once. V and J are TRBV5-4 and TRBJ2-6, with D tentatively TRBD1 (6 bases). The CDR3 totals 16 residues. With 0 bases removed from V and 4 bases from J, the gap between germline ends came to 11 bases. Germline CDR1 SGHNT, CDR2 YYREEE (reference sequence). The CDR3 region is CASSLDRGGGANVLTF. The CDR3 DNA reads as TGTGCCAGCAGCTTGGATAGAGGGGGAGGGGCCAACGTCCTGACTTTC.

The genes are TRBV4-1 and TRBJ2-1, with D perhaps TRBD2 (6 bases). With 0 bases removed from V and 7 bases from J, the gap between germline ends came to 10 bases. Germline-derived CDR1 and CDR2 are MGHRA and YSYEKL. CDR3 size: 14 residues. CDR3 protein: CASSQDLGGNEQFF. The CDR3 DNA sequence: TGCGCCAGCAGCCAAGATCTTGGGGGGAATGAGCAGTTCTTC.

The chain has TRBV14 and TRBJ2-2; D might be TRBD2 (5 bases). CDR1 is SGHDN, CDR2 FVKESK, per germline. The CDR3 covers 16 residues. The V end was cut by 5 bases, the J end by 6 bases, with 19 bases between. Here the CDR3 DNA reads TGTGCCAGCAGCGAAAGGAGGCCGTGGACGGCCGGGGAGCTGTTTTTT. Translation: CASSERRPWTAGELFF. Full variable domain (rest looked up from reference TRBV14 and TRBJ2-2): EAGVTQFPSHSVIEKGQTVTLRCDPISGHDNLYWYRRVMGKEIKFLLHFVKESKQDESGMPNNRFLAERTGGTYSTLKVQPAELEDSGVYFCASSERRPWTAGELFFGEGSRLTVL.

This clone was picked up one time. This CDR3 reads CATSDFVQSGDTQYF. CDR3 nucleotide sequence: TGTGCCACCAGTGATTTCGTACAGAGCGGGGATACGCAGTATTTT. The chain recombines TRBV24-1 with TRBJ2-3; weak D call: TRBD2 (6 bases). The ends were cut back, 1 base at V and 6 bases at J, with 13 bases in the middle. In germline, CDR1 is KGHDR, CDR2 SFDVKD. The length of the CDR3 is 15 residues.

In regard to this clone: Additional DNA sequences in this sample encode the identical CDR3. The V call is TRBV12-3 or TRBV12-4, the J call TRBJ2-2, with D unresolved. The CDR3 loop spans 12 amino acids. Deletions cut 2 bases from V and 2 bases from J, with 0 bases between. The CDR3 reads CASSLNTGELFF. The CDR3 DNA reads TGTGCCAGCAGTTTAAACACCGGGGAGCTGTTTTTT.

The chain couples TRBV29-1 to TRBJ2-1; D gene uncertain. Germline CDR1 reads SQVTM; CDR2 reads ANQGSEA. The CDR3 spans 13 residues. Trimming took off 7 bases at V and 6 bases at J, with 16 bases between the two ends. CDR3 region: CSAVDPGRNEQFF. The CDR3 DNA reads TGCAGCGCTGTGGACCCGGGCCGCAATGAGCAGTTCTTC.

The table lists this clone with a few counts. J is TRBJ1-3 and V is TRBV30; D is undetermined. V was clipped by 4 bases and J by 0 bases, with 4 bases between them. Germline V gives CDR1 GTSNPN, CDR2 SVGIG (reference sequence). This CDR3 region has 12 residues. In DNA, the CDR3 is TGTGCCTGGACAGGCTCTGGAAACACCATATATTTT. Protein product: CAWTGSGNTIYF.

V is TRBV2 and J is TRBJ1-6; TRBD1 is a possible D gene (6 bases). The CDR3 has 14 amino acids. Trimming cost V 4 bases and J 7 bases, with 11 bases left between them. CDR1 and CDR2 from the germline V gene are SNHLY and FYNNEI. CDR3 nucleotide sequence: TGTGCCAGCAGTGTACAGGGTACGAATTCACCCCTCCACTTT. It codes for CASSVQGTNSPLHF.

This chain uses TRBV4-1 with TRBJ2-3; 7 bases are a match to TRBD1. V trimming: 2 bases; J trimming: 3 bases; junction bases outside the gene matches: 5. Germline-derived CDR1 and CDR2 are MGHRA and YSYEKL. This CDR3 is 15 amino acids long. CDR3 sequence (DNA): TGCGCCAGCAGCCAACAAACAGGGGTAACAGATACGCAGTATTTT. Protein: CASSQQTGVTDTQYF.

The J gene is TRBJ1-1, the V gene TRBV27, with D perhaps TRBD1 (5 bases). Germline CDR1 MNHEY, CDR2 SMNVEV (reference sequence). The V gene lost 5 bases and the J gene lost 1 base, with 11 bases spanning the gap. The CDR3 is 14 residues long. CDR3 loop: CASSTMGENTEAFF. CDR3 DNA sequence: TGTGCCAGCAGTACCATGGGGGAGAACACTGAAGCTTTCTTT.

The gene calls are TRBV5-1 and TRBJ2-5; 10 nucleotides align to TRBD2. This CDR3 comprises 17 residues. CDR1 is SGHRS, CDR2 YFSETQ, per germline. With 1 base clipped from V and 1 base from J, the junction kept 7 bases outside the gene matches. The CDR3 loop is CASSLFASGGLQETQYF. The CDR3 region has the DNA TGCGCCAGCAGCTTGTTTGCTAGCGGGGGACTCCAAGAGACCCAGTACTTC.

This chain uses TRBV5-1 with TRBJ2-3; 11 nucleotides match TRBD1. Germline V gives CDR1 SGHRS, CDR2 YFSETQ. CDR3 size: 15 residues. The V gene end was trimmed by 6 bases and the J gene end by 3 bases; junction bases not matched to a gene: 6. The CDR3: CASKLGQGATDTQYF. Here the CDR3 DNA reads TGCGCCAGCAAGCTCGGACAGGGGGCTACAGATACGCAGTATTTT.

This sequence joins TRBV18 and TRBJ2-3; TRBD2 agrees at 15 bases. From germline, CDR1 is KGHSH and CDR2 LQKENI. This CDR3 has 15 amino acids. Losses at the gene ends were 3 bases for V and 7 bases for J; bases not matched to a gene: 2. The CDR3 DNA reads as TGTGCCAGCTCACCGGGACTAGCGGGGGGACATACGCAGTATTTT. Translating gives CASSPGLAGGHTQYF. The full variable domain, completed using reference TRBV18 and TRBJ2-3, is NAGVMQNPRHLVRRRGQEARLRCSPMKGHSHVYWYRQLPEEGLKFMVYLQKENIIDESGMPKERFSAEFPKEGPSILRIQQVVRGDSAAYFCASSPGLAGGHTQYFGPGTRLTVL.

This clone has only a few counts. The chain employs TRBV28 and TRBJ1-2, with D tentatively TRBD1 (5 bases). The CDR3 runs 18 residues. V gave up 6 bases and J gave up 7 bases, with 30 bases separating them. Germline values: CDR1 MDHEN, CDR2 SYDVKM. In DNA, the CDR3 is TGTGCCAGCAGATCTTCGGGCCTCCGGGACGGACCGCCTCTTGGCTACACCTTC. This translates into CASRSSGLRDGPPLGYTF.

The chain uses TRBV28 and TRBJ1-2; the match to TRBD1 covers 8 bases. V lost 8 bases to trimming and J lost 4 bases; unmatched junction nucleotides: 9. The length of the CDR3 is 14 residues. Per the germline V gene, CDR1 is MDHEN and CDR2 is SYDVKM. This CDR3 reads CASGGPDRGYGYTF. CDR3 DNA: TGTGCCAGCGGAGGACCAGACAGGGGCTATGGCTACACCTTC.

The chain recombines TRBV9 with TRBJ1-2, with D perhaps TRBD1 (6 bases). Trimming pared 5 bases from V and 4 bases from J, leaving 12 bases between. The CDR3 runs to 13 residues. Germline CDR1 SGDLS, CDR2 YYNGEE. The CDR3: CASSRRGSYGYTF. The CDR3 coding sequence is TGTGCCAGCAGTAGAAGGGGGAGCTATGGCTACACCTTC.

The chain's CDR3 is CASRPGQGTGDTEAFF. In DNA, the CDR3 is TGTGCCAGCAGGCCGGGACAGGGGACGGGGGACACTGAAGCTTTCTTT. V usage is TRBV6-6 and J usage is TRBJ1-1; 10 nucleotides agree with TRBD1. V shed 6 bases, J shed 3 bases, and the junction held 10 bases outside the gene matches. Looked up from germline, CDR1 is MNHNY and CDR2 is SVGAGI (reference sequence). The length of the CDR3 is 16 residues.

V usage is TRBV3-1 (or the pseudogene TRBV3-2) and J usage is TRBJ1-2; a possible D gene is TRBD1 (5 bases). The V end was cut by 3 bases, the J end by 4 bases, with 18 bases between. The germline V gene encodes CDR1 LGHDT and CDR2 YNNKEL (reference sequence). The CDR3 extends over 16 amino acids. The CDR3 region is CASSQAGGGVGYGYTF. The CDR3 DNA is TGTGCCAGCAGCCAGGCCGGGGGGGGAGTCGGCTATGGCTACACCTTC.

This rearrangement joins TRBV30 to TRBJ2-1; tentative D call: TRBD1 (6 bases). The CDR3 has 13 residues. V lost 4 bases and J 0 bases, leaving 7 bases between the germline ends. Germline loops: CDR1 GTSNPN, CDR2 SVGIG (reference sequence). The CDR3 DNA reads as TGTGCCTGGAACAGGGACTCCTACAATGAGCAGTTCTTC. Translation: CAWNRDSYNEQFF.

This clone was seen a handful of times. The rearrangement joins TRBV7-2 to TRBJ2-1; the D gene is possibly TRBD2 (7 bases). V lost 1 base and J 3 bases, leaving 13 bases between the germline ends. The germline V gene encodes CDR1 SGHTA and CDR2 FQGNSA. The CDR3 is 16 amino acids. The CDR3 spells CASSLGPGGLYNEQFF. CDR3 sequence (DNA): TGTGCCAGCAGCTTAGGACCGGGGGGCCTCTACAATGAGCAGTTCTTC.

This clone was seen just once. The V and J genes are TRBV6-5 and TRBJ1-3; no firm D call. CDR1 MNHEY and CDR2 SVGAGI come from the germline V gene. Deletions cut 1 base from V and 0 bases from J, with 1 base between. The CDR3 consists of 13 residues. CDR3 bases: TGTGCCAGCAGTTACTACTCTGGAAACACCATATATTTT. Translated: CASSYYSGNTIYF.

CDR3 coding DNA: TGTGCCAGCAGCCAAGTCGGGGGTACTGGCTACACCTTC. Residues: CASSQVGGTGYTF. This chain links TRBV3-1 (or the pseudogene TRBV3-2) with TRBJ1-2; D possibly corresponds to TRBD1 (5 bases). Per the germline V gene, CDR1 is LGHDT and CDR2 is YNNKEL (reference sequence). V was clipped by 1 base and J by 7 bases, with 10 bases between them. The length of the CDR3 is 13 residues.

The rearrangement uses TRBV13 and TRBJ2-3; the D gene is possibly TRBD1 (5 bases). Germline CDR1 and CDR2: PRHDT and FYEKMQ (reference sequence). V was clipped by 2 bases and J by 3 bases, with 21 bases between them. This CDR3 contains 18 residues. The CDR3: CASSLTETAWAKTDTQYF. In DNA form, the CDR3 reads TGTGCCAGCAGCTTAACAGAGACAGCGTGGGCTAAAACAGATACGCAGTATTTT.